The rows below give T cell receptor beta chains drawn from one sample of a study of tumor-infiltrating lymphocytes in primary liver carcinoma. Each CDR3 protein is one row after TCRdb ran MiXCR on the multiplex PCR reads. Among a few hundred thousand distinct CDR3 sequences listed, 50% to 60% were seen once. Sequenced material: peripheral blood. The origin of the receptors is a woman aged 30 to 39 with primary liver carcinoma and hepatitis B virus infection. CDR3s include the opening cysteine and the closing phenylalanine or tryptophan. D genes are given only for firm matches. Only part of the rows carry a size: once, few, many, or a class if the clone is expanded.

j_gene	v_gene	d_gene	abundance	CDR3nt	CDR3aa
TRBJ1-1	TRBV6-2/TRBV6-3	TRBD1	.	TGTGCCAGCAGATTGGGACAGAACGCTGAAGCTTTCTTT	CASRLGQNAEAFF
TRBJ1-1	TRBV6-2/TRBV6-3	TRBD1	many	TGTGCCAGCAGTGGACAGGGGAACACTGAAGCTTTCTTT	CASSGQGNTEAFF
TRBJ1-2	TRBV12-3/TRBV12-4	TRBD1	many	TGTGCCAGCAGTTCCTGGACAGGGGCGCTAGGCTACACCTTC	CASSSWTGALGYTF
TRBJ2-1	TRBV12-3/TRBV12-4	.	.	TGTGCCAGCAGTTTATGGGGGCACGATGAGCAGTTCTTC	CASSLWGHDEQFF
TRBJ1-2	TRBV7-9	.	.	TGTGCCAGCAGCTTCAACGGCTATTGCTACACCTTC	CASSFNGYCYTF
TRBJ2-5	TRBV5-4	.	once	TGTGCCAGCAGCTCACCACAGGGTCAAGGGACCCAGTACTTC	CASSSPQGQGTQYF
TRBJ2-7	TRBV12-3/TRBV12-4	.	many	TGTGCCAGCAGTCTTCGCGGGGGCTCGGAGCAGTACTTC	CASSLRGGSEQYF
TRBJ2-7	TRBV5-6	TRBD2	.	TGTGCCAGCAGCTTCGGGACTAGCGGGAGGGGGAACGAGCAGTACTTC	CASSFGTSGRGNEQYF
TRBJ2-3	TRBV11-2	.	.	TGTGCCAGCAGCTTGATGGGTTGGAGGGATACACAGTATTTT	CASSLMGWRDTQYF
TRBJ2-5	TRBV11-2	TRBD2	.	TGTGCCAGCAGGCCTTCCGCGGGGGAGACCCAGTATTTC	CASRPSAGETQYF
TRBJ1-6	TRBV7-9	TRBD1	.	TGTGCCAGTAGCGAGACAGGGGCTGGTTCACCCCTCCACTTT	CASSETGAGSPLHF
TRBJ2-3	TRBV24-1	TRBD1	.	TGTGCCACCAGTGGGGGACAGTCCACAGATACGCAGTATTTT	CATSGGQSTDTQYF
TRBJ2-1	TRBV4-3	TRBD2	many	TGCGCCAGCAGCCAAGAAGGTAGAATAGCGGGAGTATACGAGCAGTTCTTC	CASSQEGRIAGVYEQFF
TRBJ1-6	TRBV4-1	.	many	TGCGCCAGCAGCTCGGGGTTTGGCAGAGAGTCACCCCTCCACTTT	CASSSGFGRESPLHF
TRBJ2-1	TRBV11-1	.	.	TGTGCCAGCAGCTTACAGGGTAGAAGTTACCATGAGCAGTTCTTC	CASSLQGRSYHEQFF
TRBJ2-7	TRBV29-1	.	many	TGCAGCGTTGACAGCAGCTCCTACGAGCAGTACTTC	CSVDSSSYEQYF
TRBJ1-5	TRBV7-9	TRBD1	.	TGTGCCAGCAGCCGACAGGGAGGTGAGCCCCAGCATTTT	CASSRQGGEPQHF
TRBJ1-5	TRBV4-3	.	once	TGCGCCAGCAGCCAAGATTACCCCCCGCAGGCCAATCAGCCCCAGCATTTT	CASSQDYPPQANQPQHF
TRBJ2-5	TRBV5-1	TRBD2	once	TGCGCCAGCATCCTTAGCGGGAGCGGTGAGACCCTGTACTTC	CASILSGSGETLYF
TRBJ2-1	TRBV10-3	.	.	TGTGCCATCTCCGGGACCTACAATGAGCAGTTCTTC	CAISGTYNEQFF
TRBJ2-2	TRBV11-2	.	once	TGTGCCAGCAACCCCTCCCTGAACACCGGGCAGCTCTTTTTT	CASNPSLNTGQLFF
TRBJ2-1	TRBV30	.	.	TGTGCCTGGAGTCCCTGCGGGAACAATGAGCAGTTCTTC	CAWSPCGNNEQFF
TRBJ2-7	TRBV11-2	.	once	TGTGCCAGCAGCCTCACTGGACAGTCGGCCTACGAGCAGTACTTC	CASSLTGQSAYEQYF